These 18 T cell receptor beta chains came from one sample sequenced in a study of blood T cell repertoires in COVID-19. Repertoires were generated with immunoSEQ multiplex PCR, while TCRdb's copy carries only in-frame clones and drops some. Of over 150,000 clones in the sample, approximately 91% were seen once. The sequenced material came from peripheral blood. These receptors originate from a man aged 18 to 29 with acute or convalescent COVID-19.

The V gene is TRBV7-9, the J gene TRBJ1-4; tentative D call: TRBD1 (6 bases). The CDR3 extends over 16 amino acids. Germline V CDR1 and CDR2: SEHNR, FQNEAQ (reference sequence). Trimming shortened V by 5 bases and J by 8 bases, and 21 bases separated the two germline ends. The CDR3 protein is CASSTSSGGVREKLFF. DNA for the CDR3: TGTGCCAGCAGCACCTCTAGCGGGGGCGTACGCGAAAAACTGTTTTTT. The whole variable domain, filled in from reference TRBV7-9 and TRBJ1-4, reads DTGVSQNPRHKITKRGQNVTFRCDPISEHNRLYWYRQTLGQGPEFLTYFQNEAQLEKSRLLSDRFSAERPKGSFSTLEIQRTEQGDSAMYLCASSTSSGGVREKLFFGSGTQLSVL.

In this sample, this clone turned up once. The chain carries TRBV30 and TRBJ1-4; D gene ambiguous. Between the trimmed V and J ends, which lost 0 bases and 8 bases, there was a span of 7 bases. The CDR3 extends over 12 amino acids. Per the germline V gene, CDR1 is GTSNPN and CDR2 is SVGIG (reference sequence). CDR3 DNA sequence: TGTGCCTGGAGTGTCGTATCCGAAAAACTGTTTTTT. Translated, it gives CAWSVVSEKLFF.

The gene calls are TRBV27 and TRBJ2-4, with D perhaps TRBD2 (5 bases). The V gene lost 3 bases and the J gene lost 7 bases, with 16 bases spanning the gap. CDR1 is MNHEY and CDR2 is SMNVEV in the germline V gene (reference sequence). The length of the CDR3 is 15 residues. Here the CDR3 reads CASSLSVPDSNIQYF. CDR3 in DNA: TGTGCCAGCAGTTTGTCGGTGCCGGACTCTAACATTCAGTACTTC.

The chain is built from TRBV6-6 and TRBJ2-6; tentatively, D is TRBD1 (6 bases). CDR3 length: 15 amino acids. The V end lost 0 bases, the J end lost 3 bases, and 6 bases lay between the germline ends. Per germline, CDR1 MNHNY and CDR2 SVGAGI (reference sequence). CDR3 in amino acids: CASSYSRGGANVLTF. CDR3 nucleotides: TGTGCCAGCAGTTACTCCAGGGGTGGGGCCAACGTCCTGACTTTC.

The chain links TRBV7-9 to TRBJ2-2, with a weak D call TRBD1 (6 bases). Per the germline V gene, CDR1 is SEHNR and CDR2 is FQNEAQ (reference sequence). The CDR3 covers 17 residues. V was trimmed by 5 bases and J by 1 base, leaving 17 bases between them. Here the CDR3 reads CASSPRQAQMNTGELFF. CDR3 in DNA: TGTGCCAGCAGCCCGAGACAGGCCCAGATGAACACCGGGGAGCTGTTTTTT.

The genes are TRBV19 and TRBJ1-5, with D hard to call. Germline assignment: CDR1 LNHDA and CDR2 SQIVND (reference sequence). Trimming shortened V by 1 base and J by 5 bases, and 6 bases separated the two germline ends. The CDR3 consists of 13 residues. DNA of the CDR3: TGTGCCAGTAGTATAGTAGAGGATCAGCCCCAGCATTTT. It encodes CASSIVEDQPQHF.

V usage is TRBV19 and J usage is TRBJ1-6, with unresolved D. The CDR3 has 13 residues. The ends were cut back, 6 bases at V and 7 bases at J, with 10 bases in the middle. Germline CDR1 reads LNHDA; CDR2 reads SQIVND (reference sequence). CDR3 nucleotide sequence: TGTGCCAGTAGAATCGGGTGGAATTCACCCCTCCACTTT. Its translation is CASRIGWNSPLHF.

This sequence joins TRBV13 and TRBJ1-5, with 7 bases fitting TRBD1. V lost 3 bases and J lost 6; bases outside the gene matches: 5. The CDR3 is 14 amino acids. Germline values: CDR1 PRHDT, CDR2 FYEKMQ (reference sequence). The CDR3 protein is CASSLGQRSQPQHF. The CDR3 DNA reads as TGTGCCAGCAGCTTGGGACAGAGGAGTCAGCCCCAGCATTTT.

The chain has TRBV19 and TRBJ1-1; D not resolved. The germline V gene encodes CDR1 LNHDA and CDR2 SQIVND (reference sequence). V was trimmed by 3 bases and J by 0 bases, leaving 14 bases between them. The CDR3 totals 16 residues. The CDR3 sequence: CASSIDGVGMNTEAFF. The CDR3 DNA sequence: TGTGCCAGTAGTATTGACGGGGTGGGGATGAACACTGAAGCTTTCTTT.

The chain uses TRBV19 and TRBJ1-5, with 9 positions matching TRBD1. The CDR3 is 14 residues long. The junction had 4 bases not matched to a gene; V was cut back by 4 bases and J by 6 bases. Germline V lookup: CDR1 LNHDA, CDR2 SQIVND (reference sequence). This CDR3 reads CASSNDRGSQPQHF. As DNA, the CDR3 is TGTGCCAGTAGTAATGACAGGGGGTCTCAGCCCCAGCATTTT. The full variable domain, in which reference TRBV19 and TRBJ1-5 provide the parts outside the CDR3, is DGGITQSPKYLFRKEGQNVTLSCEQNLNHDAMYWYRQDPGQGLRLIYYSQIVNDFQKGDIAEGYSVSREKKESFPLTVTSAQKNPTAFYLCASSNDRGSQPQHFGDGTRLSIL.

The J gene is TRBJ2-3, the V gene TRBV29-1; 7 nucleotides agree with TRBD1. This CDR3 has 14 amino acids. The V gene's germline CDR1 is SQVTM and CDR2 ANQGSEA. The V segment lost 7 bases and the J segment 0 bases; nucleotides outside the gene matches: 7. DNA of the CDR3: TGCAGCGCCTATAACAGGGGAAGCACAGATACGCAGTATTTT. Amino acids: CSAYNRGSTDTQYF.

The chain joins TRBV6-5 to TRBJ1-1, with D unclear. Germline V gene lookup returns CDR1 MNHEY and CDR2 SVGAGI. The CDR3 totals 12 residues. Trimming took 10 bases from V and 4 from J, leaving 13 bases between them. The CDR3 reads CATYRVSTEAFF. CDR3 sequence (DNA): TGTGCCACCTACCGGGTTAGCACTGAAGCTTTCTTT.

The chain combines TRBV5-1 with TRBJ2-7; TRBD1 agrees at 7 bases. Germline V CDR1 and CDR2: SGHRS, YFSETQ. J gave up 5 bases and V 4 bases, and 6 bases lay outside the gene matches. There are 13 residues in the CDR3. The CDR3 protein is CASSLQGVDEQYF. Written as DNA, the CDR3 is TGCGCCAGCAGCCTTCAGGGGGTAGACGAGCAGTACTTC.

The chain recombines TRBV14 with TRBJ2-7; TRBD1 is a possible D gene (5 bases). Looked up from germline, CDR1 is SGHDN and CDR2 is FVKESK. The CDR3 runs 13 residues. V was clipped by 4 bases and J by 3 bases, with 10 bases between them. In nucleotides, the CDR3 is TGTGCCAGCAGCCGTTTGACAGTCTACGAGCAGTACTTC. This gives the protein CASSRLTVYEQYF.

This chain joins TRBV18 and TRBJ1-5, with TRBD1 as a possible D gene (6 bases). The CDR3 is 16 residues long. Trimming took 3 bases from V and 5 from J, leaving 17 bases between them. The germline CDR1 and CDR2 sequences are KGHSH and LQKENI. CDR3 in amino acids: CASSPYTDPGDQPQHF. The CDR3 nucleotides are TGTGCCAGCTCACCTTACACCGACCCAGGGGATCAGCCCCAGCATTTT.

The genes are TRBV7-9 and TRBJ2-1; TRBD2 aligns across 9 bases. CDR3 length equals 14 residues. CDR1 and CDR2 from the germline V gene are SEHNR and FQNEAQ (reference sequence). The V and J ends lost 5 bases and 6 bases, in that order; junction bases with no gene match: 5. The chain's CDR3 is CASSPGTSLNEQFF. CDR3 nucleotides: TGTGCCAGCAGCCCCGGGACTAGCCTCAATGAGCAGTTCTTC.

The CDR3 spells CASSYRVNYGYTF. CDR3 coding DNA: TGTGCCAGCAGTTATCGAGTTAACTATGGCTACACCTTC. This chain uses TRBV12-3 or TRBV12-4 with TRBJ1-2; D remains ambiguous. The length of the CDR3 is 13 residues. The ends were cut back, 4 bases at V and 1 base at J, with 7 bases in the middle.

V is TRBV20-1 and J is TRBJ2-7, with 9 bases matching TRBD1. The CDR3 extends over 17 amino acids. CDR1 is DFQATT and CDR2 is SNEGSKA in the germline V gene (reference sequence). J gave up 2 bases and V 3 bases, and 14 bases lay outside the gene matches. CDR3 sequence (DNA): TGCAGTGCTAGTTTAATACGGTCGGACAGGGGAACCTACGAGCAGTACTTC. Protein sequence: CSASLIRSDRGTYEQYF.